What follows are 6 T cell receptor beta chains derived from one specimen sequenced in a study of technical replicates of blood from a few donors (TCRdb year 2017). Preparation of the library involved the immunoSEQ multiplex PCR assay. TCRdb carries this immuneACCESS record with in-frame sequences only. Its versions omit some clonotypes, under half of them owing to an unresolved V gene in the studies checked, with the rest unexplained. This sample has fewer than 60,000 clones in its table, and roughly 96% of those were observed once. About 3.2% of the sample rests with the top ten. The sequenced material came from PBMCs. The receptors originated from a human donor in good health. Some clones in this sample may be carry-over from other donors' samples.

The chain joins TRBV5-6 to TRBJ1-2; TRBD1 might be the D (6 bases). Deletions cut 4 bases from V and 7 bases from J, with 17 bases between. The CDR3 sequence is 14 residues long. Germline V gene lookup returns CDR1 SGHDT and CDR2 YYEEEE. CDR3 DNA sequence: TGTGCCAGCAGCATTAGGACAGCTGCTGGTGGCTACACCTTC. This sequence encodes CASSIRTAAGGYTF. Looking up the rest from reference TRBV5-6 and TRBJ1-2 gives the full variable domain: DAGVTQSPTHLIKTRGQQVTLRCSPKSGHDTVSWYQQALGQGPQFIFQYYEEEERQRGNFPDRFSGHQFPNYSSELNVNALLLGDSALYLCASSIRTAAGGYTFGSGTRLTVV.

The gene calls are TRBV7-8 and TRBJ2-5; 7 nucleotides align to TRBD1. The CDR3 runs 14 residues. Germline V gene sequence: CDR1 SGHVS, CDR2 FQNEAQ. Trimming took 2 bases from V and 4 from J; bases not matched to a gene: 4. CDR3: CASSLFHRGETQYF. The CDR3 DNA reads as TGTGCCAGCAGCTTATTTCACAGGGGAGAGACCCAGTACTTC.

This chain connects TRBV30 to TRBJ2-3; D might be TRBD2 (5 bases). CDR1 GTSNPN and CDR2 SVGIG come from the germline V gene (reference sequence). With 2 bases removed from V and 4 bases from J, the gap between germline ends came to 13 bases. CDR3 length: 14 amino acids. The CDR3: CAWSLSSIPDTQYF. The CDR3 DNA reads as TGTGCCTGGAGTCTATCTAGCATCCCAGATACGCAGTATTTT.

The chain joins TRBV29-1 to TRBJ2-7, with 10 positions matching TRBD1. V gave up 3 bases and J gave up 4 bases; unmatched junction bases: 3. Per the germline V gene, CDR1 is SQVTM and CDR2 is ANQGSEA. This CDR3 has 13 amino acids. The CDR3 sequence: CSVETDRGYEQYF. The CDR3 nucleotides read TGCAGCGTTGAGACGGACAGGGGGTACGAGCAGTACTTC.

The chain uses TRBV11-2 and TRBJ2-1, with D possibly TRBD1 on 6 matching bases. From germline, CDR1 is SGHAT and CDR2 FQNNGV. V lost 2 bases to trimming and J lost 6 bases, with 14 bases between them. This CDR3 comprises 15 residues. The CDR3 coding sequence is TGTGCCAGCAGCTTATGGCAGGGGAAAGGCAATGAGCAGTTCTTC. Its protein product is CASSLWQGKGNEQFF.

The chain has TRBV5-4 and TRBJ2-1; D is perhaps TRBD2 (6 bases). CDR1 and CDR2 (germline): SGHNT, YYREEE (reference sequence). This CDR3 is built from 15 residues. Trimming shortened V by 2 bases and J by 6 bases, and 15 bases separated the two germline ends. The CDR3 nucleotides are TGTGCCAGCAGCTTTACGACTAGTTGGGCCAATGAGCAGTTCTTC. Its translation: CASSFTTSWANEQFF.